Listed here is a single T cell receptor beta chain. This record comes from a study of T cell changes during pregnancy in multiple sclerosis. This CDR3 region has 14 residues. CDR1 and CDR2 from the germline V gene are ENHRY and SYGVKD. Trimming shortened V by 1 base and J by 5 bases, and 12 bases separated the two germline ends. Repertoires were generated with immunoSEQ multiplex PCR, while TCRdb's copy carries only in-frame clones and drops some. Among approximately 130,000 clones listed, about 94% were seen once. The source is a female donor with multiple sclerosis, enrolled in a pregnancy study. The chain links TRBV10-3 to TRBJ2-7; TRBD2 might be the D (6 bases). The sequenced sample was peripheral blood, obtained before pregnancy. The CDR3 nucleotides are TGTGCCATCAGTGAGTGGACGGCGGGGAACGAGCAGTACTTC. It yields the protein CAISEWTAGNEQYF.